A single T cell receptor beta chain is shown here with its context. No antigen is known for it. The data were obtained in a study of T cell clonotyping in hematopoietic cell transplantation. Clones were sequenced by immunoSEQ multiplex PCR, and TCRdb holds only the in-frame ones, with some missing. The sample contains more than 11,000 clones, around 98% of which appear only once. Study results and limitations: Graft donor and pretransplant recipient Inverse Simpson Index values predicted broader posttransplant TCR diversity. Recipient TCR diversity dropped after transplant; expanded clonotypes rose from day 30 to 180.

Germline CDR1 and CDR2: SEHNR and FQNEAQ (reference sequence). V shed 1 base and J shed 7 bases, with 14 bases lying between them. The CDR3 totals 15 residues. This clonotype was sampled from a female patient aged 45 to 65 who had an allogeneic stem cell transplant from an unrelated donor, so T cells may come from the graft donor. Some clones in this sample may be carry-over from other donors' samples. The V and J genes are TRBV7-9 and TRBJ1-5; D is perhaps TRBD1 (6 bases). The material was peripheral blood mononuclear cells, obtained 30 days after allogeneic stem cell transplant. In nucleotides, the CDR3 is TGTGCCAGCAGCTTAGGGGCAGGGGATGACCAGCCCCAGCATTTT. Translation: CASSLGAGDDQPQHF.